Listed below are T cell receptor beta chains from one sample, sequenced in a study of cytomegalovirus exposure and HLA in healthy donors. Using immunoSEQ multiplex PCR, the repertoire was profiled, and TCRdb retains in-frame clones only, with some absent. Of over 85,000 clones in the sample, about 83% were seen once. Sequences were obtained from PBMCs. The source is a female donor in good health and CMV-seropositive. CDR3s include the opening cysteine and the closing phenylalanine or tryptophan. The D gene is left open where the match is weak. Rows may omit the clone size; those that give it use once, few, many or a size class.

j_call	d_call	v_call	clone_size	cdr3_nt	cdr3_aa
TRBJ1-2	.	TRBV21-1	.	TGTGCCAGCATCACAGGGGGCGCGAACTATGGCTACACCTTC	CASITGGANYGYTF
TRBJ2-5	TRBD1	TRBV18	.	TGTGCCAGCTCAAGGAAGCAGGGGGCTGGAGAGACCCAGTACTTC	CASSRKQGAGETQYF
TRBJ2-5	.	TRBV5-1	.	TGCGCCAGCAGCTTCCTCCGGGACAAGCAAGAGACCCAGTACTTC	CASSFLRDKQETQYF
TRBJ2-1	TRBD2	TRBV19	.	TGTGCCAGTAGTATAGGGACTAGTCGGCCTAATTACAATGAGCAGTTCTTC	CASSIGTSRPNYNEQFF
TRBJ2-3	.	TRBV7-2	.	TGTGCCAGCAGCCTCCACCACTCCTCGACAGATACGCAGTATTTT	CASSLHHSSTDTQYF
TRBJ2-7	.	TRBV7-9	.	TGTGCCAGCAGCCCCTCGGGGAGGATGGGATACGAGCAGTACTTC	CASSPSGRMGYEQYF
TRBJ2-7	TRBD1	TRBV28	.	TGTGCCAGCAGTTGGGCCTCCGGGACAGGGGGCCACGAGCAGTACTTC	CASSWASGTGGHEQYF
TRBJ2-7	TRBD2	TRBV4-1	.	TGCGCCAGCAGCCAAGAAATTGGTAGCGGGAGCTACGAGCAGTACTTC	CASSQEIGSGSYEQYF
TRBJ2-1	.	TRBV4-2	.	TGTGCCAGCAGCCAACCCCCCCCGGGGGAGCAGTTCTTC	CASSQPPPGEQFF
TRBJ2-7	.	TRBV6-6	few	TGTGCCAGCAGTTCTTTATCCGGGTACAGGAGCTACGAGCAGTACTTC	CASSSLSGYRSYEQYF